This T cell receptor beta chain comes out of a study of vaccination effects on CD4 cells after COVID-19. Whole-study findings and limits: Pronounced clonal contraction occurred in clones induced by infection and by vaccine late after vaccination.

Data came from immunoSEQ multiplex PCR; TCRdb stores just in-frame clones and leaves some out. The sample includes around 30,000 clones, 69% of them seen just once. Ahead of sequencing, the ViraFEST assay grew antigen-specific CD4+ T cells using viral peptide pools. The culture ran for nine to eleven days, and then CD4+ T cells were isolated. PCR-confirmed SARS-CoV-2 infection occurred in the person between March and December 2020. PBMC cultures contained 1.8 million or so cells per well, about 10 IU/ml IL-2 and roughly 10 ug/ml peptides. Cultures got half-medium changes with IL-2 on days 3 and 7. The trim removed 5 bases at V and 4 bases at J, leaving 10 bases unmatched. Germline CDR1 is SGHTA and CDR2 is FQGTGA. The length of the CDR3 is 15 residues. This clone was counted a few times. The antigen remains undetermined.

The source is a human donor who had a prior SARS-CoV-2 infection. The chain links TRBV7-3 to TRBJ2-7; 8 bases agree with TRBD2. The specimen was CD4+ T cells from PBMCs cultured with SARS-CoV-2 spike peptides, collected before COVID-19 vaccination. CDR3 DNA: TGTGCCAGCAGCCAGAACGCGGGGGGCGGGTACGAGCAGTACTTC. Translating it yields CASSQNAGGGYEQYF.